This T cell receptor beta chain was profiled in a study of radiotherapy plus CTLA-4 blockade in lung cancer. V lost 4 bases and J lost 1; bases outside the gene matches: 6. The germline V gene has CDR1 SGDLS and CDR2 YYNGEE. The CDR3 runs 15 residues. The study, taken as a whole, reports: Together with interferon-beta, which increased in serum after radiation, early dynamic changes in blood T cell clones were reportedly the best predictors of response. Blood TCR clones of tumor origin expanded after radiotherapy plus ipilimumab.

Concerning this clone itself: Its specificity is not known.

TCRdb's table, derived via immunoSEQ multiplex PCR, lists solely in-frame clones and lacks some. The sample comprises 90,000 to 150,000 clones, just under 80% of which are singletons, and 5% to 5.5% rests with the top ten. This receptor was obtained from a human donor with non-small cell lung cancer who had a partial response to radiotherapy plus ipilimumab. This chain links TRBV9 with TRBJ2-3; 7 bases map to TRBD2. The material was peripheral blood, obtained from a patient treated with radiotherapy plus ipilimumab. CDR3 nucleotides: TGTGCCAGCAGCCCCAGGGCGGGAGGCACAGATACGCAGTATTTT. This codes for CASSPRAGGTDTQYF. Combining the CDR3 with reference TRBV9 and TRBJ2-3 gives the whole variable domain DSGVTQTPKHLITATGQRVTLRCSPRSGDLSVYWYQQSLDQGLQFLIQYYNGEERAKGNILERFSAQQFPDLHSELNLSSLELGDSALYFCASSPRAGGTDTQYFGPGTRLTVL.